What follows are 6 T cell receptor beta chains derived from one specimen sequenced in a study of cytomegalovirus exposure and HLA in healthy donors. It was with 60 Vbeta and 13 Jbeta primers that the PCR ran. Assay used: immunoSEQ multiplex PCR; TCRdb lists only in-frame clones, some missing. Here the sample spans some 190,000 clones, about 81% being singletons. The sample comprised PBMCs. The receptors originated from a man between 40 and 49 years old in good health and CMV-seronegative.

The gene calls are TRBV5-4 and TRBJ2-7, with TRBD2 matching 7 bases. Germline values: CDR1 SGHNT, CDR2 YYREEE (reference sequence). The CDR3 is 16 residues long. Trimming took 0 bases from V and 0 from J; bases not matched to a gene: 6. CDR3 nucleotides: TGTGCCAGCAGCTTGGGTCTGGGGGGGGGCTCCTACGAGCAGTACTTC. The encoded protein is CASSLGLGGGSYEQYF.

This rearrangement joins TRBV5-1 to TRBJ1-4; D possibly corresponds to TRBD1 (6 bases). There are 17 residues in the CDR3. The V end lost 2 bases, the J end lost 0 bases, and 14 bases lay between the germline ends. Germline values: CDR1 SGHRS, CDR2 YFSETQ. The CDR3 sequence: CASSLRGGGATNEKLFF. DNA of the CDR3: TGCGCCAGCAGCTTACGGGGAGGGGGAGCAACTAATGAAAAACTGTTTTTT.

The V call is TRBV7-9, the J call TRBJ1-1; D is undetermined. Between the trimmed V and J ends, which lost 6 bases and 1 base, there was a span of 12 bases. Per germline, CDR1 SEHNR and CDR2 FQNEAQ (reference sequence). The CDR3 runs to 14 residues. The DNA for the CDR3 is TGTGCCAGCAGTCCCGGTTTGAGGAACACTGAAGCTTTCTTT. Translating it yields CASSPGLRNTEAFF. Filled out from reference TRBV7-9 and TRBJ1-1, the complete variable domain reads DTGVSQNPRHKITKRGQNVTFRCDPISEHNRLYWYRQTLGQGPEFLTYFQNEAQLEKSRLLSDRFSAERPKGSFSTLEIQRTEQGDSAMYLCASSPGLRNTEAFFGQGTRLTVV.

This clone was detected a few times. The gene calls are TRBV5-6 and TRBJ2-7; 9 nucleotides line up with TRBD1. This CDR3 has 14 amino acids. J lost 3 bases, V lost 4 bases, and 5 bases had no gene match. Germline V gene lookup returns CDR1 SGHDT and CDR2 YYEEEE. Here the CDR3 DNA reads TGTGCCAGCAGCGAGACAGGGGGGAACTACGAGCAGTACTTC. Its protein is CASSETGGNYEQYF.

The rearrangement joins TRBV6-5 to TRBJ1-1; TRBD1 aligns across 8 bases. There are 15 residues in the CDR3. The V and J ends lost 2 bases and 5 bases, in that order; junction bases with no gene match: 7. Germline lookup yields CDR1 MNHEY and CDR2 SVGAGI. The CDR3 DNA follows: TGTGCCAGCAGTTACCGCGACAGGGGACGGACTGAAGCTTTCTTT. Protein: CASSYRDRGRTEAFF.

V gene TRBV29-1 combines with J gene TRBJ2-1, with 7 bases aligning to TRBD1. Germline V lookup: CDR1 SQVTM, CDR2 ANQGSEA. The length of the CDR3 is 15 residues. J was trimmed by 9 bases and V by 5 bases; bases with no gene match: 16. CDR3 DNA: TGCAGCGTTACTCCAGGGGGTAGGGCGAGAGGTGAGCAGTTCTTC. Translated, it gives CSVTPGGRARGEQFF.